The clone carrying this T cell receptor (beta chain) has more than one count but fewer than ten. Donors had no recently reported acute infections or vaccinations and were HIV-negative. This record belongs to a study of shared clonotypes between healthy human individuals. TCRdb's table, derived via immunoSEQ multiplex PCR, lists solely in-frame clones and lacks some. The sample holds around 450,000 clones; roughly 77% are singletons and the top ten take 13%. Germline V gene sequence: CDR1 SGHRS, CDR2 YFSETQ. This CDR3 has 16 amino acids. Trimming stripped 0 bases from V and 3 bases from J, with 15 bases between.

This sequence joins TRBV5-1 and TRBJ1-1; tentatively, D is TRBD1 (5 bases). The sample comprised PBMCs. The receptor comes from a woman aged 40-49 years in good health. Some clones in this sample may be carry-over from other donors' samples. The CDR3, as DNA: TGCGCCAGCAGCTTGGTCTCCGGGTTAGGGGACACTGAAGCTTTCTTT. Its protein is CASSLVSGLGDTEAFF. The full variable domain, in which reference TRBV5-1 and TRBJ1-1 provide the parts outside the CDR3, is KAGVTQTPRYLIKTRGQQVTLSCSPISGHRSVSWYQQTPGQGLQFLFEYFSETQRNKGNFPGRFSGRQFSNSRSEMNVSTLELGDSALYLCASSLVSGLGDTEAFFGQGTRLTVV.